One sample yielded the 14 T cell receptor beta chains listed below, sequenced in a study of vaccination and CD4 T cells after COVID-19. MiXCR was run by TCRdb on the PCR reads, yielding one entry per CDR3 protein. The sample consists of about 20,000 distinct CDR3 sequences, 60% of them appearing once. Sequencing was performed on CD4+ T cells from blood, taken after SARS-CoV-2 vaccination. Receptor source: a human donor who had recovered from COVID-19.

CDR3 residues: CASSSGQGDTQYF. In nucleotides, the CDR3 is TGTGCCAGCAGTTCTGGACAGGGAGATACGCAGTATTTT. V and J are TRBV6-4 and TRBJ2-3, with TRBD1 matching over 8 bases. The CDR3 runs 13 residues. Germline V gives CDR1 MRHNA, CDR2 SNTAGT. Unmatched junction bases numbered 3, after V lost 5 bases and J lost 5 bases.

There are a few counts of this clonotype. V is TRBV20-1 and J is TRBJ1-6; no definite D call. The CDR3 is 16 residues long. Per the germline V gene, CDR1 is DFQATT and CDR2 is SNEGSKA (reference sequence). Trimming stripped 1 base from V and 6 bases from J, with 16 bases between. CDR3 sequence reads: CSARADGRVRNSPLHF. The CDR3 DNA reads TGCAGTGCTAGAGCCGACGGGAGGGTTCGTAATTCACCCCTCCACTTT.

This chain joins TRBV20-1 and TRBJ1-5; tentatively, D is TRBD1 (6 bases). Germline V gene lookup returns CDR1 DFQATT and CDR2 SNEGSKA (reference sequence). Trimming removed 6 bases from V and 3 bases from J, with 12 bases in between. The CDR3 loop spans 13 amino acids. The chain's CDR3 is CSARTEHNQPQHF. The CDR3 DNA follows: TGCAGTGCGCGGACAGAACACAATCAGCCCCAGCATTTT.

This clonotype has just a few counts. For the CDR3, the DNA is TGCGCCAGCAGCCGGATGGGGCCCCAAGAGACCCAGTACTTC. Its protein is CASSRMGPQETQYF. The chain links TRBV5-1 to TRBJ2-5, with D maybe TRBD1 (5 bases). CDR1 is SGHRS and CDR2 is YFSETQ in the germline V gene. The CDR3 runs 14 residues. Trimming left V 4 bases short and J 1 base short, with 11 bases between.

The CDR3 DNA sequence: TGCAGTGCTAGGCCTGGACAGGGATTGTCGGTGCCCCAGCATTTT. Translated: CSARPGQGLSVPQHF. The rearrangement links TRBV20-1 to TRBJ1-5; 8 bases fit TRBD1. The germline V gene has CDR1 DFQATT and CDR2 SNEGSKA (reference sequence). V trimming: 3 bases; J trimming: 9 bases; junction bases outside the gene matches: 13. This CDR3 region has 15 residues.

The rearrangement links TRBV12-3 or TRBV12-4 to TRBJ1-2; unclear D gene. Trimming pared 6 bases from V and 4 bases from J, leaving 21 bases between. This CDR3 spans 16 amino acids. CDR3 in DNA: TGTGCCAGCAGGCACCCAGACCCCCGGCATGGCTATGGCTACACCTTC. Amino acid sequence: CASRHPDPRHGYGYTF.

The CDR3 nucleotides are TGTGCCAGCAGTTTCAGTCTCGGATGGGGTAATGGGCGCACTGAAGCTTTCTTT. This sequence encodes CASSFSLGWGNGRTEAFF. The genes are TRBV28 and TRBJ1-1; D is unclear. The CDR3 extends over 18 amino acids. Germline V lookup: CDR1 MDHEN, CDR2 SYDVKM. V was clipped by 3 bases and J by 4 bases, with 24 bases between them.

The genes are TRBV7-3 and TRBJ2-3; no firm D call. With 4 bases removed from V and 6 bases from J, the gap between germline ends came to 5 bases. The CDR3 runs to 11 residues. Germline CDR1 reads SGHTA; CDR2 reads FQGTGA. CDR3 DNA: TGTGCCAGCAGCTACGGGGATACGCAGTATTTT. Residues: CASSYGDTQYF. The variable domain in full, with the rest retrieved from reference TRBV7-3 and TRBJ2-3, is GAGVSQTPSNKVTEKGKYVELRCDPISGHTALYWYRQSLGQGPEFLIYFQGTGAADDSGLPNDRFFAVRPEGSVSTLKIQRTERGDSAVYLCASSYGDTQYFGPGTRLTVL.

This clonotype was counted a few times. The V and J genes are TRBV21-1 and TRBJ1-1; TRBD1, the table's D call, was not compared with the DNA. TRBV21-1 constitutes a pseudogene. This CDR3 contains 16 residues. In DNA form, the CDR3 reads TGTGCCAGCAGCAAAGAGGGTAGGGGGGGGGTCTTAGTAGCTTTCTTT. This sequence encodes CASSKEGRGGVLVAFF.

V and J are TRBV7-9 and TRBJ2-1, with 9 bases fitting TRBD2. With V trimmed by 1 base and J by 2 bases, 6 bases remained unmatched. Germline values: CDR1 SEHNR, CDR2 FQNEAQ (reference sequence). This CDR3 has 17 residues. The DNA for the CDR3 is TGTGCCAGCAGCTTAGGGCTAGCGGGACCTACCTACAATGAGCAGTTCTTC. It encodes CASSLGLAGPTYNEQFF.

The chain has TRBV5-6 and TRBJ1-6; 8 bases line up with TRBD1. The CDR3 has 15 residues. Germline V gives CDR1 SGHDT, CDR2 YYEEEE. V trimming: 5 bases; J trimming: 3 bases; junction bases outside the gene matches: 4. This chain's CDR3 is CASSRDRGYNSPLHF. The CDR3 DNA reads as TGTGCCAGCAGTCGAGACAGGGGCTATAATTCACCCCTCCACTTT.

The chain recombines TRBV7-3 with TRBJ2-5; 7 positions agree with TRBD1. Trimming cost V 2 bases and J 3 bases; bases outside gene matches: 0. The germline V gene has CDR1 SGHTA and CDR2 FQGTGA. The CDR3 is 13 residues long. CDR3 coding DNA: TGTGCCAGCAGCTTACAGGGGGAAGAGACCCAGTACTTC. This sequence encodes CASSLQGEETQYF.

The chain links TRBV7-2 to TRBJ1-3; TRBD1 agrees at 12 bases. Unmatched junction bases numbered 2, after V lost 1 base and J lost 4 bases. The CDR3 has 16 residues. Per germline, CDR1 SGHTA and CDR2 FQGNSA. CDR3 sequence reads: CASSLVGTGGGNTIYF. CDR3 bases: TGTGCCAGCAGCTTAGTCGGGACAGGGGGCGGAAACACCATATATTTT.

This rearrangement joins TRBV6-4 to TRBJ2-3, with a possible D match to TRBD2 (5 bases). The CDR3 runs 14 residues. V was shortened by 5 bases and J by 1 base, with 10 bases between the two germline ends. CDR1 MRHNA and CDR2 SNTAGT come from the germline V gene. The CDR3 coding sequence is TGTGCCAGCAGTCCCACCGGGGGCACAGATACGCAGTATTTT. Amino acid sequence: CASSPTGGTDTQYF.